This T cell receptor (beta chain) was sequenced for a study of cytomegalovirus exposure and HLA in healthy donors. It was with 60 Vbeta and 13 Jbeta primers that the PCR ran. Sequencing used immunoSEQ multiplex PCR; TCRdb keeps in-frame clones, though not all of them. The data contain about 140,000 clones, around 80% of them singletons. Trimming cost V 3 bases and J 2 bases; bases outside gene matches: 5. CDR1 and CDR2 (germline): MGHRA, YSYEKL. The length of the CDR3 is 15 residues. V and J are TRBV4-1 and TRBJ1-2, with TRBD1 identical over 8 bases. Material: PBMCs. The receptor was derived from a female donor in good health and CMV-seronegative. CDR3: CASSQDGQGNYGYTF. CDR3 nucleotides: TGCGCCAGCAGCCAGGACGGACAGGGAAACTATGGCTACACCTTC.